A single sample gave rise to the 4 T cell receptor beta chains below, sequenced in a study of control samples from healthy donors and cancer patients. Clones were read by immunoSEQ multiplex PCR, and TCRdb kept only the in-frame ones, dropping some. The data show tens of thousands of clones, approximately 85% seen once. Sequencing was done on a sample of PBMCs. The receptors come from a man in his sixties with head and neck cancer.

V usage is TRBV18 and J usage is TRBJ2-7; D uncertain. Trimming cost V 2 bases and J 3 bases, with 11 bases left between them. Germline V gene data show CDR1 as KGHSH and CDR2 as LQKENI. The CDR3 is 14 amino acids. DNA of the CDR3: TGTGCCAGCTCACCAATGAACAACCTCTACGAGCAGTACGTC. Its protein is CASSPMNNLYEQYV.

The V and J genes are TRBV5-1 and TRBJ1-1, with a possible D match to TRBD1 (6 bases). Trimming removed 4 bases at V and 8 bases at J, with 15 bases between. The germline V gene has CDR1 SGHRS and CDR2 YFSETQ. This CDR3 has 13 residues. This CDR3 reads CASSTRQDSEAFF. CDR3 in DNA: TGCGCCAGCAGCACCCGACAGGACTCAGAAGCTTTCTTT.

There are a few counts of this clone. The chain couples TRBV30 to TRBJ2-5; 9 nucleotides agree with TRBD2. The J segment lost 5 bases and the V segment lost 7 bases, leaving 8 bases of the junction unmatched. Looked up from germline, CDR1 is GTSNPN and CDR2 is SVGIG (reference sequence). The CDR3 length is 13 residues. CDR3 sequence reads: CAYVSGRDETQYF. CDR3 DNA: TGTGCCTATGTTAGCGGGAGAGATGAGACCCAGTACTTC. The whole variable domain, remainder taken from reference TRBV30 and TRBJ2-5, is SQTIHQWPATLVQPVGSPLSLECTVEGTSNPNLYWYRQAAGRGLQLLFYSVGIGQISSEVPQNLSASRPQDRQFILSSKKLLLSDSGFYLCAYVSGRDETQYFGPGTRLLVL.

This clone was detected once. The rearrangement links TRBV5-6 to TRBJ2-2, with a possible D match to TRBD2 (7 bases). The CDR3 has 19 residues. Germline lookup yields CDR1 SGHDT and CDR2 YYEEEE. The V end was cut by 1 base, the J end by 0 bases, with 19 bases between. This CDR3 is CASSLRGASGGANTGELFF. The CDR3 DNA reads TGTGCCAGCAGCTTGAGGGGGGCTAGCGGAGGCGCGAACACCGGGGAGCTGTTTTTT.